This T cell receptor (beta chain) comes out of a study of cytomegalovirus exposure and HLA in healthy donors. PCR primers comprised 60 Vbeta and 13 Jbeta primers. Profiling relied on immunoSEQ multiplex PCR, and the TCRdb table lists in-frame clones only, not all of them. The table shows roughly 33,000 clones, with about 80% occurring only once. V was cut by 1 base and J by 2 bases, with 12 bases left in between. The V gene's germline CDR1 is LNHNV and CDR2 YYDKDF (reference sequence). The CDR3 runs 16 residues. The rearrangement uses TRBV15 and TRBJ2-1; possible D gene TRBD2, 6 bases. The sample comprised PBMCs. The source is a male donor in good health and CMV-seronegative. CDR3 coding DNA: TGTGCCACCAGCAGAGTGGAGGGAGCCCCCTACAATGAGCAGTTCTTC. It encodes CATSRVEGAPYNEQFF. Full variable domain (outside the CDR3, taken from reference TRBV15 and TRBJ2-1): DAMVIQNPRYQVTQFGKPVTLSCSQTLNHNVMYWYQQKSSQAPKLLFHYYDKDFNNEADTPDNFQSRRPNTSFCFLDIRSPGLGDTAMYLCATSRVEGAPYNEQFFGPGTRLTVL.